This entry lists 25 T cell receptor beta chains sequenced from one sample in a study of tumor-infiltrating lymphocytes in primary liver carcinoma. Co-extraction of RNA and DNA was performed on about 20-32 mg of unsorted bulk tissue. TCR beta cDNA was prepared out of roughly 0.45 ug total RNA by means of a constant-region primer. ARM-PCR, slightly modified, supplied the TCR beta libraries through three nested multiplex PCR rounds. A C-beta reverse primer and TRBV1-TRBV30 forward primers served in each of the first two PCR rounds, at about 10 cycles apiece. TCRdb reprocessed the multiplex PCR reads via MiXCR and lists one record per CDR3 protein. The sample lists 80,000 to 100,000 distinct CDR3 sequences, 68% seen once, with more than 25% in the top ten. Sequenced sample: tumor-adjacent normal liver tissue. The receptors were sampled from a man aged 40-49 years with primary liver carcinoma and hepatitis B virus infection.

As to this clonotype: A much bigger clone sits one base away, suggesting this may be a read error. V usage is TRBV10-1 and J usage is TRBJ2-6, with D unresolved. CDR1 WNHNN and CDR2 SYGVQD come from the germline V gene (reference sequence). V gave up 10 bases and J gave up 1 base, with 17 bases separating them. CDR3 length: 16 amino acids. The DNA for the CDR3 is TGCGCCACCTACAGTGTAGGCCAATCTGGGGCCAACGTCCTGACTTTC. The encoded protein is CATYSVGQSGANVLTF.

This clonotype was seen at least ten times. As DNA, the CDR3 is TGTGCCAGCAGTTACTCAGGGAAACAGCCCCAGCATTTT. Translation: CASSYSGKQPQHF. V and J are TRBV6-5 and TRBJ1-5, with D uncertain. V shed 0 bases and J shed 7 bases, with 7 bases lying between them. Germline-derived CDR1 and CDR2 are MNHEY and SVGAGI. The CDR3 covers 13 residues.

To note about this clonotype: Compared with germline, one end of the junction differs, possibly owing to a read error. V gene TRBV6-1 combines with J gene TRBJ2-3; the D is unclear. The germline gives CDR1 MNHNS, CDR2 SASEGT. This CDR3 spans 16 amino acids. The CDR3 nucleotides read TGTGTCAGTAGTCAATTAGCAGGTTTAACCACAGATACTCAGTATTTT. Translating it yields CVSSQLAGLTTDTQYF.

About this clonotype: It is likely a read error, because the conserved phenylalanine at the end of the CDR3 is missing. The rearrangement uses TRBV29-1 and TRBJ2-1, with 10 nucleotides matching TRBD1. V dropped 4 bases and J dropped 6; count of bases not matched to a gene: 6. There are 14 residues in the CDR3. Per the germline V gene, CDR1 is SQVTM and CDR2 is ANQGSEA. The CDR3 is CSVVGTGVSNEQFL. Written as DNA, the CDR3 is TGCAGCGTTGTTGGGACAGGGGTGTCCAATGAGCAGTTCTTA.

On this clonotype: One junction end does not reproduce the germline sequence, and a read error may be involved. V gene TRBV11-3 combines with J gene TRBJ1-1; 7 positions match TRBD1. Per germline, CDR1 SGHNT and CDR2 YENEEA. This CDR3 comprises 13 residues. CDR3 sequence: CAGSQQGGTEAFF. DNA for the CDR3: TGTGCCGGCAGCCAGCAGGGGGGCACTGAAGCTTTCTTT.

V usage is TRBV6-6 and J usage is TRBJ2-5; D is possibly TRBD1 (5 bases). The CDR3 length is 14 residues. Germline V lookup: CDR1 MNHNY, CDR2 SVGAGI (reference sequence). Trimming left V 0 bases short and J 3 bases short, with 8 bases between. CDR3 coding DNA: TGTGCCAGCAGTTACTCACCAGGGAAAGAGACCCAGTACTTC. It codes for CASSYSPGKETQYF.

The chain couples TRBV5-4 to TRBJ2-1; 7 bases align to TRBD2. The trim removed 2 bases at V and 7 bases at J, leaving 9 bases unmatched. The CDR3 length is 15 residues. Germline loops: CDR1 SGHNT, CDR2 YYREEE (reference sequence). The CDR3 DNA reads TGTGCCAGCAGCTTAAGAGCGGGATGGCGGAATGAGCAGTTCTTC. Protein: CASSLRAGWRNEQFF.

Concerning this clonotype: Just one base apart from a much larger clone, this may be a read error. The chain has TRBV10-3 and TRBJ2-7, with 13 bases identical to TRBD2. Looked up from germline, CDR1 is ENHRY and CDR2 is SYGVKD. The CDR3 runs to 15 residues. CDR3 in amino acids: CAISGTSGGNYEQHF. Written as DNA, the CDR3 is TGTGCCATCAGTGGGACTAGCGGGGGAAACTACGAGCAGCACTTC.

The rearrangement joins TRBV12-3 or TRBV12-4 to TRBJ2-7; D call uncertain. This CDR3 comprises 13 residues. The CDR3 DNA reads TGTGTCTGTAGTTTAAGGGAATCCTACGAGCAGTACTTC. As protein: CVCSLRESYEQYF.

Note on this clonotype: Lacking the conserved final phenylalanine or tryptophan, this CDR3 likely reflects a read error. The rearrangement joins TRBV6-5 to TRBJ1-5; maybe TRBD1 (5 bases). CDR1 MNHEY and CDR2 SVGAGI come from the germline V gene. The CDR3 spans 13 residues. The DNA of the CDR3 is TGTGTCGTCGGGGACGGTAGCAATCAGCCCCAGCATCTT. Translating it yields CVVGDGSNQPQHL.

Note on this clonotype: A single base separates this from a much larger clone, so it may be a read error. The V and J genes are TRBV10-3 and TRBJ1-5; D remains unclear. This CDR3 contains 13 residues. Germline V gene sequence: CDR1 ENHRY, CDR2 SYGVKD. V was shortened by 0 bases and J by 9 bases, with 9 bases between the two germline ends. The CDR3 loop is CAISESNRRPQHF. The CDR3 coding sequence is TGTGCCATCAGTGAGTCGAATAGGCGGCCCCAGCATTTT.

For this clonotype: This clone may be a read error of a much larger clone one base away. The rearrangement links TRBV7-3 to TRBJ2-1; D uncertain. The CDR3 length is 19 residues. Between the trimmed V and J ends, which lost 1 base and 2 bases, there was a span of 21 bases. Germline V gene sequence: CDR1 SGHTA, CDR2 FQGTGA. This chain's CDR3 is CASSLRGRVALYTYNEQFF. The CDR3 coding sequence is TGTGCCAGCAGCTTAAGGGGAAGGGTAGCACTCTATACCTACAATGAGCAGTTCTTC.

The V call is TRBV11-2, the J call TRBJ2-1; D gene uncertain. There are 13 residues in the CDR3. V was pared by 5 bases and J by 10 bases, with 15 bases between. CDR1 is SGHAT, CDR2 FQNNGV, per germline. The CDR3 sequence: CASSRLDLREQFF. CDR3 nucleotides: TGTGCCAGCAGCCGACTCGACCTGCGGGAGCAGTTCTTC.

This clonotype was detected only a few times. The rearrangement links TRBV7-8 to TRBJ2-3, with TRBD1 matching 7 bases. The CDR3 runs to 15 residues. CDR1 is SGHVS, CDR2 FQNEAQ, per germline. The V gene end was trimmed by 5 bases and the J gene end by 9 bases; junction bases not matched to a gene: 14. DNA of the CDR3: TGTGCCAGCAGCCTCGAAGAGACAGGGCTCTTCACGCAGTATTTT. Translated, it gives CASSLEETGLFTQYF.

This chain links TRBV14 with TRBJ1-2, with D possibly being TRBD1 (6 bases). The CDR3 has 15 amino acids. Germline CDR1 is SGHDN and CDR2 is FVKESK. V was cut by 3 bases and J by 0 bases, with 11 bases left in between. The CDR3 loop is CASSHLQGPNYGYTF. The CDR3 nucleotides read TGTGCCAGCAGCCATCTACAGGGCCCTAACTATGGCTACACCTTC.

This clonotype was counted many times. CDR3 region: CAIYSGGAGGYGYTF. DNA of the CDR3: TGTGCCATTTATTCGGGGGGAGCCGGAGGCTATGGCTACACCTTC. This chain connects TRBV10-3 to TRBJ1-2; a weak D match, TRBD1 (5 bases). Between the trimmed V and J ends, which lost 9 bases and 4 bases, there was a span of 21 bases. The CDR3 length is 15 residues. Germline-derived CDR1 and CDR2 are ENHRY and SYGVKD.

A note on this clonotype: Compared with germline, one end of the junction differs, possibly owing to a read error. V is TRBV5-6 and J is TRBJ2-7; either TRBD1 or TRBD2 may supply D (5 bases each). The CDR3 runs to 17 residues. Germline CDR1 SGHDT, CDR2 YYEEEE. In DNA, the CDR3 is TGTGCCGGCAGCTTGGGATGGGGGTCAGGGAAATCCCACGAGCAGTACTTC. It translates to CAGSLGWGSGKSHEQYF.

The sample holds many counts of this clonotype. The chain combines TRBV30 with TRBJ2-1; perhaps D is TRBD1 or TRBD2 (5 bases each). V was shortened by 4 bases and J by 7 bases, with 14 bases between the two germline ends. From germline, CDR1 is GTSNPN and CDR2 SVGIG (reference sequence). This CDR3 spans 13 amino acids. For the CDR3, the DNA is TGTGCCTGGAACCGGGACCGCCCTAATGAGCAGTTCTTC. It translates to CAWNRDRPNEQFF.

The gene calls are TRBV11-2 and TRBJ2-7, with a weak D call TRBD2 (5 bases). CDR3 length: 15 amino acids. Per germline, CDR1 SGHAT and CDR2 FQNNGV. Trimming left V 7 bases short and J 3 bases short, with 19 bases between. This chain's CDR3 is CASTPLGAAHYEQYF. The CDR3 DNA follows: TGTGCCAGCACACCCTTGGGAGCGGCCCACTACGAGCAGTACTTC.

In its sample, this clonotype was seen a few times. A much larger clone lies one base from this, so it may be a read error. This rearrangement joins TRBV6-1 to TRBJ2-1; 14 bases are a match to TRBD2. J lost 9 bases, V lost 0 bases, and 4 bases had no gene match. This CDR3 contains 16 residues. Per the germline V gene, CDR1 is MNHNS and CDR2 is SASEGT. The CDR3 nucleotides are TGTGCCAGCAGTGAAGCGGGGACTAGCGGGAGTACTGAGCAGTTCTTC. This encodes CASSEAGTSGSTEQFF.

This clonotype has ten or more counts. The CDR3 nucleotides read TGTGCCAGCCGGGACCCCAACAATGAGCAGTTCTTC. This encodes CASRDPNNEQFF. The V call is TRBV6-5, the J call TRBJ2-1; D might be TRBD1 or TRBD2, each matching 5 bases. Trimming took off 8 bases at V and 5 bases at J, with 10 bases between the two ends. CDR3 length: 12 amino acids. Germline CDR1 MNHEY, CDR2 SVGAGI.

This clonotype was seen just once. Mismatch with germline at one junction end may stem from a read error. The rearrangement links TRBV7-6 to TRBJ2-3, with D possibly matching TRBD1 (6 bases). Germline-derived CDR1 and CDR2 are SGHVS and FNYEAQ. The CDR3 is made up of 15 amino acids. CDR3 bases: TGTGCCAGCAGCCCTTATGGGGGCAGCACAGATTCGCAGTATTTT. This sequence encodes CASSPYGGSTDSQYF.

The rearrangement joins TRBV2 to TRBJ2-2, with D unresolved. Per the germline V gene, CDR1 is SNHLY and CDR2 is FYNNEI. Deletions cut 5 bases from V and 6 bases from J, with 7 bases between. The CDR3 totals 12 residues. The CDR3 protein is CASSSQPGELFF. The DNA of the CDR3 is TGTGCCAGCAGTTCCCAGCCCGGGGAGCTGTTTTTT.

With regard to this clonotype: This CDR3 is missing its conserved last phenylalanine or tryptophan, likely due to a read error. V is TRBV11-2 and J is TRBJ2-7; D call uncertain. From germline, CDR1 is SGHAT and CDR2 FQNNGV. The ends were cut back, 5 bases at V and 7 bases at J, with 9 bases in the middle. The length of the CDR3 is 11 residues. CDR3 loop: CASSISGEQYL. The CDR3 coding sequence is TGTGCCAGCAGCATAAGTGGGGAGCAGTACCTC.

The sample holds many counts of this clonotype. This chain joins TRBV6-6 and TRBJ1-5, with D perhaps matching TRBD1 (5 bases). The CDR3 runs to 15 residues. Trimming shortened V by 6 bases and J by 0 bases, and 12 bases separated the two germline ends. Looked up from germline, CDR1 is MNHNY and CDR2 is SVGAGI (reference sequence). CDR3 sequence (DNA): TGTGCCAGCAGGTCCGGGACCGATAGCAATCAGCCCCAGCATTTT. It yields the protein CASRSGTDSNQPQHF.